This entry lists 27 T cell receptor beta chains sequenced from one sample in a study of blood T cell repertoires in COVID-19. Sequencing was performed with immunoSEQ multiplex PCR; in TCRdb, only in-frame clones are kept and a portion is missing. This sample has about 420,000 clones, with 70% to 90% found just once. The sample comprised peripheral blood. The receptors come from a man aged 18 to 29 with COVID-19, enrolled during active disease.

The rearrangement uses TRBV12-5 and TRBJ2-7; no firm D call. The CDR3 is 15 residues long. With 5 bases removed from V and 0 bases from J, the gap between germline ends came to 14 bases. Germline lookup yields CDR1 LGHNT and CDR2 FRNRAP. CDR3 DNA sequence: TGTGCTAGTGGTAGTTACCGTCGGAGCTCCTACGAGCAGTACTTC. This codes for CASGSYRRSSYEQYF.

V usage is TRBV4-1 and J usage is TRBJ2-1, with D possibly being TRBD2 (5 bases). Germline V lookup: CDR1 MGHRA, CDR2 YSYEKL. V was pared by 7 bases and J by 12 bases, with 10 bases between. The CDR3 is 10 residues long. Written as DNA, the CDR3 is TGCGCCAGCATAAAGCGGACGCAGTTCTTC. It yields the protein CASIKRTQFF.

Comment on this clone: The sample contains more than one DNA sequence encoding this CDR3. This chain uses TRBV7-9 with TRBJ2-2; D gene uncertain. The CDR3 runs 11 residues. Germline values: CDR1 SEHNR, CDR2 FQNEAQ (reference sequence). V gave up 2 bases and J gave up 8 bases, with 3 bases separating them. Here the CDR3 reads CASSLSGELFF. The CDR3, as DNA: TGTGCCAGCAGCTTATCTGGGGAGCTGTTTTTT.

CDR3 nucleotides: TGTGCCAGCAGCTCTATCAGGGGCACAGATACGCAGTATTTT. As protein: CASSSIRGTDTQYF. V is TRBV7-9 and J is TRBJ2-3, with a tentative D call TRBD1 (5 bases). This CDR3 is 14 amino acids long. Per germline, CDR1 SEHNR and CDR2 FQNEAQ (reference sequence). Trimming cost V 4 bases and J 1 base, with 9 bases left between them.

V usage is TRBV29-1 and J usage is TRBJ2-1, with D tentatively TRBD2 (5 bases). CDR1 SQVTM and CDR2 ANQGSEA come from the germline V gene. CDR3 length: 13 residues. Trimming removed 3 bases at V and 7 bases at J, with 13 bases between. CDR3 coding DNA: TGCAGCGTTGATCCGGGAAAAAGGAATGAGCAGTTCTTC. Amino acid sequence: CSVDPGKRNEQFF.

The chain couples TRBV7-9 to TRBJ1-4; unclear D gene. This CDR3 spans 13 amino acids. The V gene lost 7 bases and the J gene lost 11 bases, with 17 bases spanning the gap. CDR1 is SEHNR, CDR2 FQNEAQ, per germline (reference sequence). The CDR3 DNA reads as TGTGCCAGCACCCCCTTGGGCCCGACCAAACTGTTTTTT. This encodes CASTPLGPTKLFF.

The chain couples TRBV4-2 to TRBJ1-4; TRBD1 matches 10 bases. J lost 5 bases, V lost 4 bases, and 4 bases had no gene match. CDR3 length equals 15 residues. The V gene's germline CDR1 is LGHNA and CDR2 YNFKEQ. The CDR3 loop reads CASSRGGQGNEKLFF. As DNA, the CDR3 is TGTGCCAGCAGCCGGGGGGGACAGGGGAATGAAAAACTGTTTTTT.

This chain links TRBV5-1 with TRBJ2-5; 15 bases are a match to TRBD2. The CDR3 contains 16 residues. Germline assignment: CDR1 SGHRS and CDR2 YFSETQ. The V segment lost 2 bases and the J segment 5 bases; nucleotides outside the gene matches: 4. Here the CDR3 DNA reads TGCGCCAGCAGCTTAGGACTAGCGGGAGGGCCCGAGACCCAGTACTTC. Its translation is CASSLGLAGGPETQYF.

V gene TRBV11-2 combines with J gene TRBJ2-3; TRBD2 agrees at 8 bases. The ends lost 7 bases at V and 2 bases at J; junction bases unmatched: 11. The CDR3 contains 16 residues. The germline V gene encodes CDR1 SGHAT and CDR2 FQNNGV. The CDR3 nucleotides are TGTGCCAGCACCCTACGGCGGGGGGCGGCCACAGATACGCAGTATTTT. It encodes CASTLRRGAATDTQYF.

The V gene is TRBV12-3 or TRBV12-4, the J gene TRBJ2-1; 9 bases align to TRBD1. With 5 bases clipped from V and 9 bases from J, the junction kept 5 bases outside the gene matches. This CDR3 comprises 13 residues. The CDR3 nucleotides are TGTGCCAGCAGTCCTCAGACAGGGGGTGAGCAGTTCTTC. This encodes CASSPQTGGEQFF.

The chain has TRBV28 and TRBJ1-6; the D gene is possibly TRBD1 (5 bases). The CDR3 length is 17 residues. CDR1 and CDR2 from the germline V gene are MDHEN and SYDVKM. Trimming stripped 5 bases from V and 4 bases from J, with 18 bases between. The CDR3 bases are TGTGCCAGCAGTCGGACGGTCGGGGGATTTTATAATTCACCCCTCCACTTT. Its protein product is CASSRTVGGFYNSPLHF. The full variable domain, in which reference TRBV28 and TRBJ1-6 provide the parts outside the CDR3, is DVKVTQSSRYLVKRTGEKVFLECVQDMDHENMFWYRQDPGLGLRLIYFSYDVKMKEKGDIPEGYSVSREKKERFSLILESASTNQTSMYLCASSRTVGGFYNSPLHFGNGTRLTVT.

The chain employs TRBV7-9 and TRBJ2-7, with D maybe TRBD1 (5 bases). Between the trimmed V and J ends, which lost 1 base and 5 bases, there was a span of 6 bases. The CDR3 is made up of 12 amino acids. Germline values: CDR1 SEHNR, CDR2 FQNEAQ (reference sequence). CDR3: CASSLGQNEQYF. The CDR3 DNA follows: TGTGCCAGCAGCTTAGGACAGAACGAGCAGTACTTC. Supplemented by reference TRBV7-9 and TRBJ2-7, the full variable domain reads DTGVSQNPRHKITKRGQNVTFRCDPISEHNRLYWYRQTLGQGPEFLTYFQNEAQLEKSRLLSDRFSAERPKGSFSTLEIQRTEQGDSAMYLCASSLGQNEQYFGPGTRLTVT.

The V and J genes are TRBV28 and TRBJ2-5, with 7 nucleotides matching TRBD2. This CDR3 has 13 amino acids. Germline-derived CDR1 and CDR2 are MDHEN and SYDVKM. V dropped 7 bases and J dropped 2; count of bases not matched to a gene: 4. Written as DNA, the CDR3 is TGTGCCAGCAACCCGGGAGGACAAGAGACCCAGTACTTC. As protein: CASNPGGQETQYF.

The rearrangement links TRBV7-3 to TRBJ2-7; weak D call: TRBD1 (5 bases). Germline V lookup: CDR1 SGHTA, CDR2 FQGTGA. There are 13 residues in the CDR3. Trimming took 5 bases from V and 5 from J, leaving 13 bases between them. The CDR3, as DNA: TGTGCCAGCAGCACAACGATCAGGGACGAGCAGTACTTC. Its protein product is CASSTTIRDEQYF. Filled out from reference TRBV7-3 and TRBJ2-7, the complete variable domain reads GAGVSQTPSNKVTEKGKYVELRCDPISGHTALYWYRQSLGQGPEFLIYFQGTGAADDSGLPNDRFFAVRPEGSVSTLKIQRTERGDSAVYLCASSTTIRDEQYFGPGTRLTVT.

The V call is TRBV6-5, the J call TRBJ2-5; a weak D match, TRBD1 (6 bases). Looked up from germline, CDR1 is MNHEY and CDR2 is SVGAGI. This CDR3 is built from 13 residues. Trimming removed 4 bases at V and 3 bases at J, with 9 bases between. In nucleotides, the CDR3 is TGTGCCAGCAGTTCGCCAGGGGAAGAGACCCAGTACTTC. It specifies CASSSPGEETQYF.

The rearrangement uses TRBV5-1 and TRBJ2-3; the D gene is possibly TRBD1 (5 bases). Deletions cut 0 bases from V and 5 bases from J, with 16 bases between. The CDR3 is 16 amino acids. The germline gives CDR1 SGHRS, CDR2 YFSETQ. The CDR3 bases are TGCGCCAGCAGCTTGGTATTCGGACACGACCGAGATACGCAGTATTTT. It specifies CASSLVFGHDRDTQYF.

This chain links TRBV7-9 with TRBJ2-1; 13 nucleotides align to TRBD2. The V and J ends lost 5 bases and 8 bases, in that order; junction bases with no gene match: 6. The germline V gene has CDR1 SEHNR and CDR2 FQNEAQ (reference sequence). This CDR3 spans 15 amino acids. This CDR3 reads CASSPRTSGRDEQFF. The DNA for the CDR3 is TGTGCCAGCAGCCCCCGGACTAGCGGGAGAGATGAGCAGTTCTTC.

V and J are TRBV11-2 and TRBJ2-3, with TRBD1 identical over 8 bases. This CDR3 spans 14 amino acids. J gave up 11 bases and V 5 bases, and 12 bases lay outside the gene matches. From germline, CDR1 is SGHAT and CDR2 FQNNGV. CDR3 DNA: TGTGCCAGCAGCCAAGGACAGGGAGAGTCCCGGCAGTATTTT. The encoded protein is CASSQGQGESRQYF.

The chain links TRBV7-9 to TRBJ1-2; weak D call: TRBD1 (6 bases). The V end lost 0 bases, the J end lost 3 bases, and 14 bases lay between the germline ends. The CDR3 covers 16 residues. CDR1 and CDR2 (germline): SEHNR, FQNEAQ (reference sequence). Here the CDR3 DNA reads TGTGCCAGCAGCTTAGCGAGAACAGGGCTGCACTATGGCTACACCTTC. It translates to CASSLARTGLHYGYTF.

This chain uses TRBV2 with TRBJ2-2; the match to TRBD1 covers 7 bases. The J segment lost 1 base and the V segment lost 6 bases, leaving 5 bases of the junction unmatched. CDR3 size: 15 residues. The germline V gene encodes CDR1 SNHLY and CDR2 FYNNEI. This CDR3 is CASRDRTGNTGELFF. The CDR3 DNA sequence: TGTGCCAGCAGGGACAGGACAGGGAACACCGGGGAGCTGTTTTTT. Looking up the rest from reference TRBV2 and TRBJ2-2 gives the full variable domain: EPEVTQTPSHQVTQMGQEVILRCVPISNHLYFYWYRQILGQKVEFLVSFYNNEISEKSEIFDDQFSVERPDGSNFTLKIRSTKLEDSAMYFCASRDRTGNTGELFFGEGSRLTVL.

V gene TRBV5-4 combines with J gene TRBJ2-5; 8 bases match TRBD1. V was clipped by 4 bases and J by 5 bases; unmatched bases: 13. The length of the CDR3 is 16 residues. Germline CDR1 is SGHNT and CDR2 is YYREEE (reference sequence). The CDR3 here is CASSPDHRGVGETQYF. The CDR3 nucleotides read TGTGCCAGCAGCCCGGATCACAGGGGGGTGGGGGAGACCCAGTACTTC.

The chain combines TRBV6-6 with TRBJ2-2; D not certain. This CDR3 is built from 13 residues. Germline assignment: CDR1 MNHNY and CDR2 SVGAGI (reference sequence). Trimming cost V 5 bases and J 5 bases, with 9 bases left between them. Here the CDR3 reads CASSGPGTGELFF. The CDR3 DNA sequence: TGTGCCAGCAGTGGTCCGGGTACCGGGGAGCTGTTTTTT.

The genes are TRBV12-3 or TRBV12-4 and TRBJ2-2; D is unclear. V was shortened by 3 bases and J by 7 bases, with 3 bases between the two germline ends. There are 11 residues in the CDR3. The CDR3 DNA reads as TGTGCCAGCAGTTTCGTCGGGGAGCTGTTTTTT. Residues: CASSFVGELFF.

This clone showed up just once. This chain links TRBV2 with TRBJ1-4; weak D call: TRBD1 (6 bases). Germline-derived CDR1 and CDR2 are SNHLY and FYNNEI. V lost 6 bases and J lost 5, with 16 bases in between. This CDR3 has 15 residues. The CDR3 loop is CASRRAGGGNEKLFF. The DNA for the CDR3 is TGTGCCAGCAGGAGAGCCGGCGGGGGCAATGAAAAACTGTTTTTT.

This sequence joins TRBV13 and TRBJ2-3, with TRBD2 identical over 9 bases. V was clipped by 3 bases and J by 5 bases; unmatched bases: 3. There are 14 residues in the CDR3. Germline values: CDR1 PRHDT, CDR2 FYEKMQ (reference sequence). The CDR3 DNA reads as TGTGCCAGCAGCTTGGGACTAGCAGAAGATACGCAGTATTTT. Translating gives CASSLGLAEDTQYF.

The chain has TRBV2 and TRBJ2-1, with 13 bases lining up with TRBD2. V trimming: 6 bases; J trimming: 0 bases; junction bases outside the gene matches: 2. There are 16 residues in the CDR3. Germline V gene data show CDR1 as SNHLY and CDR2 as FYNNEI. Written as DNA, the CDR3 is TGTGCCAGCAGGGGGACTAGCGGGGTCTCCTACAATGAGCAGTTCTTC. As protein: CASRGTSGVSYNEQFF.

With respect to this clone: This specimen includes other DNA sequences encoding the same CDR3. V gene TRBV15 combines with J gene TRBJ2-7; D may be TRBD2 (5 bases). The germline V and J ends were trimmed by 0 bases and 2 bases, with 11 bases remaining between them. The germline V gene has CDR1 LNHNV and CDR2 YYDKDF (reference sequence). The CDR3 is 15 residues long. The CDR3 bases are TGTGCCACCAGCAGAGATTTAAGCGGCACCTACGAGCAGTACTTC. This translates into CATSRDLSGTYEQYF. Complete variable domain (other parts from reference TRBV15 and TRBJ2-7): DAMVIQNPRYQVTQFGKPVTLSCSQTLNHNVMYWYQQKSSQAPKLLFHYYDKDFNNEADTPDNFQSRRPNTSFCFLDIRSPGLGDTAMYLCATSRDLSGTYEQYFGPGTRLTVT.